These 4 T cell receptor beta chains were all obtained from the same sample, sequenced in a study of blood T cell repertoires in COVID-19. Profiled with immunoSEQ multiplex PCR; TCRdb holds only in-frame clones, not every one. The sample comprises 250,000 to 300,000 clones, 70% to 75% of which are singletons, and 3% to 3.5% rests with the top ten. The sequencing input was peripheral blood. Every receptor here comes from an elderly woman with acute or convalescent COVID-19.

In this sample, this clone turned up a few times. V is TRBV20-1 and J is TRBJ2-3, with TRBD2 matching over 9 bases. V trimming: 3 bases; J trimming: 1 base; junction bases outside the gene matches: 8. The CDR3 contains 16 residues. Germline CDR1 reads DFQATT; CDR2 reads SNEGSKA (reference sequence). CDR3: CSASPYAGGRTDTQYF. The CDR3 DNA sequence: TGCAGTGCTAGTCCTTACGCGGGGGGGCGCACAGATACGCAGTATTTT.

The chain employs TRBV5-4 and TRBJ2-2; 13 bases are shared with TRBD2. This CDR3 contains 17 residues. In germline, CDR1 is SGHNT, CDR2 YYREEE (reference sequence). V was pared by 6 bases and J by 8 bases, with 13 bases of the junction left unmatched. The CDR3 loop reads CASTSGGLAGAGGELFF. CDR3 coding DNA: TGTGCCAGCACCTCTGGCGGACTAGCGGGAGCAGGGGGGGAGCTGTTTTTT.

About this clone: At one end, the junction sequence differs from germline, possibly due to a read error. The chain couples TRBV7-9 to TRBJ2-5; weak D call: TRBD2 (6 bases). CDR1 and CDR2 from the germline V gene are SEHNR and FQNEAQ (reference sequence). This CDR3 contains 9 residues. The CDR3 region has the DNA TGTGCCGCGGGGAGGTGGGATAACTTC. It codes for CAAGRWDNF.

This chain connects TRBV4-1 to TRBJ2-5; 9 nucleotides line up with TRBD2. Germline values: CDR1 MGHRA, CDR2 YSYEKL. Losses at the gene ends were 4 bases for V and 5 bases for J; bases not matched to a gene: 11. CDR3 length: 16 amino acids. The CDR3 DNA is TGCGCCAGCAGCCGCCAAAATAGCGGGGGAACGGAGACCCAGTACTTC. Its translation is CASSRQNSGGTETQYF.